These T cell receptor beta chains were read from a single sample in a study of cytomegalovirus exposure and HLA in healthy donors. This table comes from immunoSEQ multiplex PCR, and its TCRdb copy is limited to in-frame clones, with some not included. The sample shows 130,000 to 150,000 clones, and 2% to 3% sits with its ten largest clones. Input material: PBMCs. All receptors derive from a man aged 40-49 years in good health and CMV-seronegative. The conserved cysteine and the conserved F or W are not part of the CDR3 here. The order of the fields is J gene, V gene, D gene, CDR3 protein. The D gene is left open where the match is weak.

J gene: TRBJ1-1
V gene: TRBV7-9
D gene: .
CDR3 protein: ASSLPGQNTEAF

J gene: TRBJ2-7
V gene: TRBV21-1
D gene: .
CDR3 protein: ASSKGDRVEQY

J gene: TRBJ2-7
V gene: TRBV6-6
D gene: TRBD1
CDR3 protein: ASRDRVYEQY

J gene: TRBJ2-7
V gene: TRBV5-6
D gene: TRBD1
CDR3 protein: ASSPGTGWREQY

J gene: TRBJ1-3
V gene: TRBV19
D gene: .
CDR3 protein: ASSIGTTPGNTIY

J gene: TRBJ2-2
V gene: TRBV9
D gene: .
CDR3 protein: ASSVVRVGDTGELF

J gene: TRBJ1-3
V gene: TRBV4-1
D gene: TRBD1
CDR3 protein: ASSSQQGAGGNTIY

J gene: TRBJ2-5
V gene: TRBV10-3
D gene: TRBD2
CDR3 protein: AISERERGQETQY

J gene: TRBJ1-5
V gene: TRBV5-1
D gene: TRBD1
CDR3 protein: ASSSPGQGRQPQH

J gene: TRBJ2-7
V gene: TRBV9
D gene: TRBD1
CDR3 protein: ASSGGTGTGAYEQY

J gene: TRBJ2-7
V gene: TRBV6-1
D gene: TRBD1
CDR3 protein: ASQQGDSYEQY

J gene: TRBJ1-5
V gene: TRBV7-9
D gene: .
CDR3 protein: ASSVRNQPQH

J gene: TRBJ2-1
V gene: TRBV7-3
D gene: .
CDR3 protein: ASSPLVEQF

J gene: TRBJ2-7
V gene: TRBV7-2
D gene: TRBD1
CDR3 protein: ASSRETGAKY

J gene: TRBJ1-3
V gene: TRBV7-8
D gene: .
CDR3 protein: ASSLGGGRYSGNTIY

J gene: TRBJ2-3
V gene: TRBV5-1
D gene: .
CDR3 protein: ASSSGDSGDTQY

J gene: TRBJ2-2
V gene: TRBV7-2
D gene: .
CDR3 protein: ASSLSPGVATTGELF

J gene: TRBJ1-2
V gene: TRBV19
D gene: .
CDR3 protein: ASRPGPGTLVGGGYT

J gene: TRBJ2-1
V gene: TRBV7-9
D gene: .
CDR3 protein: ASSGTRYNEQF

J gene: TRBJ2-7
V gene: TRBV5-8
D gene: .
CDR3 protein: ASSLRNEQY

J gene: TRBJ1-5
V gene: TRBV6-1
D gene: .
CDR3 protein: ASRPSRQARQPQH

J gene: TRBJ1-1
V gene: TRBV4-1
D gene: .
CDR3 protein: ASSQDGSLGTEAF

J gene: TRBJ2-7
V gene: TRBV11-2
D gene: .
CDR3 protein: ASSPPGGLSYEQY

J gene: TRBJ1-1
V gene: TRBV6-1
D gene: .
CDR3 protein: ASSEGRAMNTEAF

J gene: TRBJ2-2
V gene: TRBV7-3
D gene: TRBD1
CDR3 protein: ASSTRTGGNTGELF

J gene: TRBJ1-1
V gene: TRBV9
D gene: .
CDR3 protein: ASSPTGNTEAF

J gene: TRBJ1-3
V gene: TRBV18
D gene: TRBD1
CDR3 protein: ASAGQANEGVY

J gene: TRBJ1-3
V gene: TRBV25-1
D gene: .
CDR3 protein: AISTSGNTIY

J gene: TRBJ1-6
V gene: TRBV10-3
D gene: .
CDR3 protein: AISEGRRQGDNSPLH

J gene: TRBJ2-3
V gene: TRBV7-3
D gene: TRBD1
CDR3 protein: ASSSQLTGRGTDTQY

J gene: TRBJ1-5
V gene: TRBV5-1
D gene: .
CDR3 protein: ASSLNSGNQPQH

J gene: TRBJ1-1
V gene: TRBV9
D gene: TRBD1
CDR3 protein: ASSGQGVMNTEAF

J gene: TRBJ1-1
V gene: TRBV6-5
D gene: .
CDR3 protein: ASSRRGAEAF

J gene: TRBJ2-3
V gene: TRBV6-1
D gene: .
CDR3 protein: AAGGRDTQY

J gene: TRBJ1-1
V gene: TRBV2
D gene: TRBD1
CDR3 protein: ASSRDRVSTEAF

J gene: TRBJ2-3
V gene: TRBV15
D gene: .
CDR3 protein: ATSRPPGGTDTQY

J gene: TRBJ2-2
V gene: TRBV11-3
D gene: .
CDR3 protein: ASSLARLGERTGELF

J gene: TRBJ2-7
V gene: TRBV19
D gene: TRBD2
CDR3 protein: ASSTRGTSGGVSYEQY

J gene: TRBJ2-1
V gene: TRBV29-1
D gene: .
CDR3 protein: SVTGIYNEQF

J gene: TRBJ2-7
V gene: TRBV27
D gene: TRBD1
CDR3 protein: ASSLVDRGYEQY

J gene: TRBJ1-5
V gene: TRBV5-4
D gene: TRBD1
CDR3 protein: ASSQGGSNQPQH

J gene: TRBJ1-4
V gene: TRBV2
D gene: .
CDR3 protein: ASSVQGQYEKLF

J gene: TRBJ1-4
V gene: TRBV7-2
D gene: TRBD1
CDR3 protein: ASSLVGTGYNEKLF

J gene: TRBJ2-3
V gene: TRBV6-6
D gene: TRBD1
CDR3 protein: ASSYHGQGGADTQY

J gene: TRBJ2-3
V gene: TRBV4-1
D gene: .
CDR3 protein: ASSQEAQTDTQY

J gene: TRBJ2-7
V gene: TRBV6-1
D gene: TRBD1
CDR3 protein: ASSPGQGIYEQY

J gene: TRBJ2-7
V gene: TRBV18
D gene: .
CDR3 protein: ASSPPGGNHEQY

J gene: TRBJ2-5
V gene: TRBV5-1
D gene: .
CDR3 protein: ASSLTGELREQY

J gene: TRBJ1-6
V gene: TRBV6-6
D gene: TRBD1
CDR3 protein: ASSQRDRWSPLH

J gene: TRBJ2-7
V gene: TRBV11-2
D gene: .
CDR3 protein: ASSSLTGLTYEQY

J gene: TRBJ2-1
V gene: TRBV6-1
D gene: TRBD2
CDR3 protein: ASTLSGGSYNEQF